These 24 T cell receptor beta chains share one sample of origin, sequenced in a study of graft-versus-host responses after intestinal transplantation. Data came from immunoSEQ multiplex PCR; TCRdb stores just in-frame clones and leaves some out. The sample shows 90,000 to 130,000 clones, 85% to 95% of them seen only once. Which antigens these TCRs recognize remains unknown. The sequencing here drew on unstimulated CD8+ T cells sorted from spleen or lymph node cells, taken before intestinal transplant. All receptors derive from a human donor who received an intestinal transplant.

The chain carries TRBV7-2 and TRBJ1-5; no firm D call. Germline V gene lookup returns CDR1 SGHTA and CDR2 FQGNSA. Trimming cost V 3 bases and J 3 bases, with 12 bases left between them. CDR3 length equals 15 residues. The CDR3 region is CASSLAETSNQPQHF. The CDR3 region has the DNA TGTGCCAGCAGCTTGGCAGAGACCTCCAATCAGCCCCAGCATTTT.

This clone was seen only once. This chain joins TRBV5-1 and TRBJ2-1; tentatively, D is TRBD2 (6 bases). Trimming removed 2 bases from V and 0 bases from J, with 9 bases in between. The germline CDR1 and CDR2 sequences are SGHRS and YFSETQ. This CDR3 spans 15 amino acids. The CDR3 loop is CASSLTAGSYNEQFF. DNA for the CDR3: TGCGCCAGCAGCTTAACAGCGGGCTCCTACAATGAGCAGTTCTTC.

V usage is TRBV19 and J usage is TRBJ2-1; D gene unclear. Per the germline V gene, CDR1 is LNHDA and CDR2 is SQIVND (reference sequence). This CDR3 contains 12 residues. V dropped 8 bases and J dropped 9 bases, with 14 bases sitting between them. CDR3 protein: CASASGRREQFF. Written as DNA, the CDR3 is TGTGCCAGTGCCAGTGGGCGCCGTGAGCAGTTCTTC.

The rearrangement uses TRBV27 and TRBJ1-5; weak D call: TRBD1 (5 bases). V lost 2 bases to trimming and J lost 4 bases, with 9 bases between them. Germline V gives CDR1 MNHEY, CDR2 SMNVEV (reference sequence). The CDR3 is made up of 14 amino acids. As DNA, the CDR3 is TGTGCCAGCAGTTTAGGGGGGAGAAATCAGCCCCAGCATTTT. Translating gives CASSLGGRNQPQHF.

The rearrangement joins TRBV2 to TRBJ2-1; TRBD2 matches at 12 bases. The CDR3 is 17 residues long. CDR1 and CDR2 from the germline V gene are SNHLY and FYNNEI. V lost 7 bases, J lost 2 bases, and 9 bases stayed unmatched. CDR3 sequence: CASIRTSGIRAYNEQFF. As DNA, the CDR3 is TGTGCCAGCATCCGGACTAGCGGGATTCGGGCCTACAATGAGCAGTTCTTC.

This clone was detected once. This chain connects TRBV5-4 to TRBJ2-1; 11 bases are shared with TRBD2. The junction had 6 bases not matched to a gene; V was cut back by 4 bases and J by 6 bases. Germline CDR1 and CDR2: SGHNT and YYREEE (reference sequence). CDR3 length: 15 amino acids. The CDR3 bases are TGTGCCAGCAGCCAATCTAGCGGGGGGAGCAATGAGCAGTTCTTC. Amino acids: CASSQSSGGSNEQFF.

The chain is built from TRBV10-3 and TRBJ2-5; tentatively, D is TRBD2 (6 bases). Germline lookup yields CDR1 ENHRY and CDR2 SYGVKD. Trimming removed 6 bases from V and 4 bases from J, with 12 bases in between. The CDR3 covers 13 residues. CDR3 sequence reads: CAIRNLALETQYF. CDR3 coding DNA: TGTGCCATCAGGAACCTAGCGTTAGAGACCCAGTACTTC.

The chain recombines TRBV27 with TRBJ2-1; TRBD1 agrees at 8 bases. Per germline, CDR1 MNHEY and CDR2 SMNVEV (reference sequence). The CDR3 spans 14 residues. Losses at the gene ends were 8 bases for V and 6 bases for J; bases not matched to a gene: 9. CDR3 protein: CASQDRGPSNEQFF. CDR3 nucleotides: TGTGCCAGCCAAGACAGGGGCCCCTCCAATGAGCAGTTCTTC.

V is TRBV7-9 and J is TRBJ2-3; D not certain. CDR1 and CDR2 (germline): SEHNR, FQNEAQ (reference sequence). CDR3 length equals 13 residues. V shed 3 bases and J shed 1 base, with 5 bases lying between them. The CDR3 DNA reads TGTGCCAGCAGCTTTCCAGGCACAGATACGCAGTATTTT. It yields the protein CASSFPGTDTQYF.

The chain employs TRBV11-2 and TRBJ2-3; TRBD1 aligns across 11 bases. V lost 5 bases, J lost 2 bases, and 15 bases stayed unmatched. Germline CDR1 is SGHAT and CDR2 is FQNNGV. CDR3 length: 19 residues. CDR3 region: CASSPGQGVTLVPTDTQYF. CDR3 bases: TGTGCCAGCAGCCCGGGACAGGGGGTGACTCTCGTACCCACAGATACGCAGTATTTT.

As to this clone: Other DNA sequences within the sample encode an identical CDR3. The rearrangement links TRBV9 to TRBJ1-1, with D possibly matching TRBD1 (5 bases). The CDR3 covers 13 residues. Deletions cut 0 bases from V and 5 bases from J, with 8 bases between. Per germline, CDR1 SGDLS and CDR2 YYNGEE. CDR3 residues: CASSVGGSTEAFF. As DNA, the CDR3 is TGTGCCAGCAGCGTAGGGGGCAGTACTGAAGCTTTCTTT. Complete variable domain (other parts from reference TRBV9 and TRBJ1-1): DSGVTQTPKHLITATGQRVTLRCSPRSGDLSVYWYQQSLDQGLQFLIQYYNGEERAKGNILERFSAQQFPDLHSELNLSSLELGDSALYFCASSVGGSTEAFFGQGTRLTVV.

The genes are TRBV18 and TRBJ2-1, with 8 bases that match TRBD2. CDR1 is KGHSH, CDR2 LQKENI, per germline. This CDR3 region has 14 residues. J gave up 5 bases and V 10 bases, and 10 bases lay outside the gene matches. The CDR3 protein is CATLLSGNNNEQFF. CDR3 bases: TGTGCCACCCTCCTTAGCGGGAATAACAATGAGCAGTTCTTC.

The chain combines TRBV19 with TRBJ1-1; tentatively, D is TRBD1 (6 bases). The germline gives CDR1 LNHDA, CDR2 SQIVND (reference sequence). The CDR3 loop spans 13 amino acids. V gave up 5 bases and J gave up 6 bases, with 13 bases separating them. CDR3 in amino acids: CASSRWTVPEAFF. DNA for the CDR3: TGTGCCAGTAGTCGATGGACAGTTCCTGAAGCTTTCTTT.

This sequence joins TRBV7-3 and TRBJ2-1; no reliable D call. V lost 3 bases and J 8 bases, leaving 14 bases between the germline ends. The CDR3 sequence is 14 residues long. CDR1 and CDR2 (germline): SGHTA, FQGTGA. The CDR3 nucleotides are TGTGCCAGCAGCTTGAGTGGATCGTCCTATGAGCAGTTCTTC. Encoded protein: CASSLSGSSYEQFF.

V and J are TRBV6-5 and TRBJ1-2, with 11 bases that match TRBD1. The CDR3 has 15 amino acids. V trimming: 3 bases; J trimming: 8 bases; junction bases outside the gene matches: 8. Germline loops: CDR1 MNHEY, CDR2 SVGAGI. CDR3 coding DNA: TGTGCCAGCAGTTATGGACAGGGGGCTCGTAAGGGCTACACCTTC. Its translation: CASSYGQGARKGYTF.

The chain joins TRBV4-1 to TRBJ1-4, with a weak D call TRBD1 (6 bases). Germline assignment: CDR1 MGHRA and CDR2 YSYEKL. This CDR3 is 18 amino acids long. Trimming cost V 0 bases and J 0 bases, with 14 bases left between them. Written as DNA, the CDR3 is TGCGCCAGCAGCCAAGACCCTTTTCGACAGGCAACTAATGAAAAACTGTTTTTT. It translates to CASSQDPFRQATNEKLFF.

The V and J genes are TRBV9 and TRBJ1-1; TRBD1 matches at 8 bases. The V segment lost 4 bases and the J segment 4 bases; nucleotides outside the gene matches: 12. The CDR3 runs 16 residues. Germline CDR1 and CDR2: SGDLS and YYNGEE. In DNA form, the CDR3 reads TGTGCCAGCAGCCCTACACCGATGACAGGGGTCACTGAAGCTTTCTTT. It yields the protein CASSPTPMTGVTEAFF.

The CDR3 nucleotides read TGTGCCAGCAGCAAACCCACTTTGGGGGAGGGAAACATTCAGTACTTC. As protein: CASSKPTLGEGNIQYF. V usage is TRBV21-1 and J usage is TRBJ2-4; TRBD2 is the table's D call and was not checked against the DNA. TRBV21-1 is shown as a pseudogene. The CDR3 length is 16 residues.

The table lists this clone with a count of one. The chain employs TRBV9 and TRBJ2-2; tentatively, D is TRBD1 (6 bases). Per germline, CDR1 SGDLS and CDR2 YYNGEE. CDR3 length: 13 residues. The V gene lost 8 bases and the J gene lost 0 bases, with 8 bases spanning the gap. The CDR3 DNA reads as TGTGCCAGTACAGGGTCGAACACCGGGGAGCTGTTTTTT. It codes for CASTGSNTGELFF.

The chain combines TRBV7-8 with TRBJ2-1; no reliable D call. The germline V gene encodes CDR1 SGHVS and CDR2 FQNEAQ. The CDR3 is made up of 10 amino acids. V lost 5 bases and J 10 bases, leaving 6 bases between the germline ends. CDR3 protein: CASSTDEQFF. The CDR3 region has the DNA TGTGCCAGCAGCACCGACGAGCAGTTCTTC.

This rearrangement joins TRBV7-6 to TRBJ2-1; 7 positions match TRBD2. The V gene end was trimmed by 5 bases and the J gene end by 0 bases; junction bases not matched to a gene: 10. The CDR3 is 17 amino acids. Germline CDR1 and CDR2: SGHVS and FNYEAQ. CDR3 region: CASSHSSGLSSYNEQFF. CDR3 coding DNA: TGTGCCAGCAGCCACTCTAGCGGACTGAGCTCCTACAATGAGCAGTTCTTC.

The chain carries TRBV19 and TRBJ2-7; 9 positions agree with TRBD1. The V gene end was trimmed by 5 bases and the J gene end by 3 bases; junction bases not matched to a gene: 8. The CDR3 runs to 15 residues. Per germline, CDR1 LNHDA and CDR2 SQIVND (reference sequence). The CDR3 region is CASSFTGGFDYEQYF. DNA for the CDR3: TGTGCCAGTAGTTTTACAGGGGGCTTTGACTACGAGCAGTACTTC.

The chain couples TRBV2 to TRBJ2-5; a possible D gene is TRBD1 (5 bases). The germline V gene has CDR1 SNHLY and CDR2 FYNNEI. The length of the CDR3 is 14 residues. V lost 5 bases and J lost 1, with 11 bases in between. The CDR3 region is CASSTYRGQETQYF. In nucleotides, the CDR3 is TGTGCCAGCAGTACATATAGGGGCCAAGAGACCCAGTACTTC.

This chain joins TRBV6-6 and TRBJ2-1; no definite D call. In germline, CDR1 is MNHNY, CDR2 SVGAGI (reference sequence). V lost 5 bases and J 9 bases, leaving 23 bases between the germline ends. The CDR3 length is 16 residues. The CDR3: CASSPRRSPVNGEQFF. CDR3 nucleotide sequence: TGTGCCAGCAGTCCCCGTCGCAGTCCCGTCAACGGTGAGCAGTTCTTC.